Described below is a single T cell receptor (beta chain) sequence and its context. The entry originates in a study of T cell changes during pregnancy in multiple sclerosis. The repertoire was sequenced with immunoSEQ multiplex PCR; TCRdb's copy has only in-frame clones and lacks some. Of tens of thousands of clones in the sample, 85% to 95% were seen once. Sequencing was performed on peripheral blood, taken in the second trimester of pregnancy. The clonotype originates from a female donor in good health, enrolled as a control in a pregnancy study.

The CDR3 loop is CASSPRSGGAGINEQFF. The CDR3 DNA reads as TGCGCCAGCAGCCCGCGCTCCGGGGGGGCCGGAATTAATGAGCAGTTCTTC. The genes are TRBV4-3 and TRBJ2-1; 8 nucleotides agree with TRBD2. CDR1 and CDR2 (germline): LGHNA, YSLEER. V lost 4 bases and J lost 7; bases outside the gene matches: 15. The CDR3 runs to 17 residues.